This is a list of T cell receptor beta chains from one sample in a study of blood T cell repertoires in COVID-19. Generated by immunoSEQ multiplex PCR, the TCRdb table keeps only in-frame clones and is missing some. The sample carries roughly 410,000 clones, 80% to 90% recorded once. The source material was peripheral blood. The receptors stem from a man aged 35 to 55 with acute or convalescent COVID-19. Both conserved end residues are part of each CDR3. A D gene is named only where the DNA matches it firmly. Clone size is shown for a subset of rows, as once, few, many or a class of expanded clone.

d_call clone_size j_call v_call cdr3_aa cdr3_nt
TRBD2 once TRBJ2-5 TRBV9 CASSVGLAVGETQYF TGTGCCAGCAGCGTGGGACTAGCGGTGGGAGAGACCCAGTACTTC
- - TRBJ1-1 TRBV25-1 CASSESRGTEAFF TGTGCCAGCAGTGAATCAAGGGGGACTGAAGCTTTCTTT
- - TRBJ1-5 TRBV18 CASSPERDTYQPQHF TGTGCCAGCTCACCAGAAAGGGACACCTATCAGCCCCAGCATTTT
TRBD1 - TRBJ1-4 TRBV6-4 CANRREQGIGATNEKLFF TGTGCCAACAGAAGAGAACAGGGGATCGGCGCAACTAATGAAAAACTGTTTTTT
- - TRBJ1-4 TRBV7-9 CASALTPSNEKLFF TGTGCCAGCGCCCTGACACCCAGTAATGAAAAACTGTTTTTT
TRBD1 - TRBJ2-5 TRBV12-3/TRBV12-4 CASSPDRGETQYF TGTGCCAGCAGCCCGGACAGGGGAGAGACCCAGTACTTC
- - TRBJ1-2 TRBV6-2/TRBV6-3 CASSSIKVTGQSTNYGYTF TGTGCCAGCAGTTCTATAAAGGTCACCGGACAGTCAACGAACTATGGCTACACCTTC
- - TRBJ2-3 TRBV7-2 CASSAGLVNTQYF TGTGCCAGCAGCGCGGGACTGGTAAATACGCAGTATTTT
- - TRBJ2-1 TRBV25-1 CASSEGWEASEFF TGTGCCAGCAGTGAGGGGTGGGAGGCTTCTGAGTTCTTC
- - TRBJ2-7 TRBV21-1 CASSQAGTGVFEQYF TGTGCCAGCAGCCAAGCCGGGACAGGGGTCTTCGAGCAGTACTTC
TRBD2 - TRBJ2-1 TRBV28 CASSHPGLAGGRSKYNEQFF TGTGCCAGCAGTCACCCGGGACTAGCGGGAGGAAGGTCGAAGTATAATGAGCAGTTCTTC
- - TRBJ2-6 TRBV19 CASIKQAVSGANVLTF TGTGCCAGTATCAAACAGGCAGTCTCTGGGGCCAACGTCCTGACTTTC
TRBD1 - TRBJ1-1 TRBV30 CAWSVGGWMNTEAFF TGTGCCTGGAGTGTAGGGGGCTGGATGAACACTGAAGCTTTCTTT
TRBD1 - TRBJ1-2 TRBV5-4 CASSLDGFYRGRSGYGYTF TGTGCCAGCAGCTTGGATGGGTTCTACAGGGGGCGGTCCGGCTATGGCTACACCTTC
- - TRBJ2-3 TRBV28 CASTSPGDTQYF TGTGCCAGCACCTCACCGGGAGATACGCAGTATTTT
TRBD1 - TRBJ2-5 TRBV23-1 CASSQTPGQEVSETQYF TGCGCCAGCAGTCAGACGCCGGGACAGGAGGTATCAGAGACCCAGTACTTC
TRBD2 - TRBJ2-1 TRBV5-1 CASSLTGGVYNEQFF TGCGCCAGCAGCTTGACGGGAGGGGTCTACAATGAGCAGTTCTTC
- - TRBJ2-3 TRBV5-5 CASLEDSTDTQYF TGTGCCAGCCTGGAGGATAGCACAGATACGCAGTATTTT
- - TRBJ1-4 TRBV28 CASSLLTGETNEKLFF TGTGCCAGCAGTTTGTTGACAGGAGAGACTAATGAAAAACTGTTTTTT
- - TRBJ1-5 TRBV7-3 CASSLFPLKPQHF TGTGCCAGCAGCTTATTCCCTCTTAAGCCCCAGCATTTT
- once TRBJ2-5 TRBV11-2 CASSLGPGIVETQYF TGTGCCAGCAGCTTAGGTCCAGGAATCGTCGAGACCCAGTACTTC
- - TRBJ2-2 TRBV6-5 CASRDGGITGELFF TGTGCCAGCCGGGACGGAGGGATCACCGGGGAGCTGTTTTTT
TRBD1 - TRBJ1-1 TRBV4-1 CASSQVGQRGAFF TGCGCCAGCAGCCAAGTGGGACAGCGCGGGGCTTTCTTT
- few TRBJ1-2 TRBV5-1 CASSLDPQSSGYTF TGCGCCAGCAGCTTGGATCCACAATCGTCCGGCTACACCTTC
TRBD1 - TRBJ1-3 TRBV5-4 CASSLAGTGYPGSGNTIYF TGTGCCAGCAGCTTGGCCGGGACAGGGTATCCCGGCTCTGGAAACACCATATATTTT
- - TRBJ2-5 TRBV5-5 CASSLGLAGGEETQYF TGTGCCAGCAGCCTAGGACTAGCAGGGGGGGAAGAGACCCAGTACTTC
TRBD1 - TRBJ1-2 TRBV10-3 CAISDPYRGEQNGGYTF TGTGCCATCAGTGACCCATACAGGGGAGAGCAAAACGGTGGCTACACCTTC
TRBD1 - TRBJ2-5 TRBV11-1 CASSPDRVLGETQYF TGTGCCAGCAGCCCGGACAGGGTACTAGGGGAGACCCAGTACTTC
- - TRBJ2-2 TRBV7-2 CASSLVRVPTTGELFF TGTGCCAGCAGCTTAGTCCGGGTCCCCACCACCGGGGAGCTGTTTTTT
- - TRBJ1-3 TRBV7-6 CASSSPSGGDSSGNTIYF TGTGCCAGCAGCTCACCCTCCGGGGGGGATAGCTCTGGAAACACCATATATTTT
- - TRBJ1-5 TRBV28 CASSLWGQPQHF TGTGCCAGCAGTCTTTGGGGCCAGCCCCAGCATTTT
TRBD1 - TRBJ2-7 TRBV7-8 CASSPGQGTYEQYF TGTGCCAGCAGCCCCGGACAGGGGACCTACGAGCAGTACTTC
- - TRBJ1-2 TRBV5-6 CASRSNRPDTPNYGYTF TGTGCCAGCAGATCCAACAGGCCGGACACCCCTAACTATGGCTACACCTTC
- - TRBJ2-3 TRBV12-3/TRBV12-4 CASSDRTISTQYF TGTGCCAGCAGCGACCGGACTATCAGCACGCAGTATTTT
- - TRBJ2-1 TRBV24-1 CATSDYNSGALYNEQFF TGTGCCACCAGTGATTACAATTCAGGGGCGCTCTACAATGAGCAGTTCTTC
- - TRBJ1-5 TRBV9 CASSVGYRGNQPQHF TGTGCCAGCAGCGTAGGATACAGGGGCAATCAGCCCCAGCATTTT
TRBD1 - TRBJ1-3 TRBV7-9 CASSSGQVDSGNTIYF TGTGCCAGCAGCTCGGGACAGGTCGACTCTGGAAACACCATATATTTT
TRBD1 - TRBJ2-3 TRBV11-2 CASSRQGQPHLSTDTQYF TGTGCCAGCAGCCGGCAGGGACAGCCGCACTTGAGCACAGATACGCAGTATTTT